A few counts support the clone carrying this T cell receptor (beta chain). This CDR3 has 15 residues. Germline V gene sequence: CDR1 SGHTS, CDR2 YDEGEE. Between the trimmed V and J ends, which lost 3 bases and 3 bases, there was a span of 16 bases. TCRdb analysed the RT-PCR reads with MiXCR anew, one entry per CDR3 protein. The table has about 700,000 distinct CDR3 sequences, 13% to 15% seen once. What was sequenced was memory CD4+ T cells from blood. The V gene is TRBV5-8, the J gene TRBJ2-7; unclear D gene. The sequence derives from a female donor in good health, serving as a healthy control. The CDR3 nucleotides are TGTGCCAGCAGCTATTTGGGGATGAAAGGCTACGAGCAGTACTTC. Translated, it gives CASSYLGMKGYEQYF.